This T cell receptor (beta chain) was found in a study of blood T cell repertoires in COVID-19. In the authors' methods: Using reference gene primer amplification, nucleated cell counts were estimated. Here immunoSEQ multiplex PCR was the method, and the copy in TCRdb shows in-frame clones only, minus some. D and trimming come from the DNA, and the V and J calls and clone size come from that table. The sample holds about 290,000 clones, roughly nine tenths seen once. Followed over time, Seattle patients had been enrolled while infection was active. The length of the CDR3 is 17 residues. Germline lookup yields CDR1 SEHNR and CDR2 FQNEAQ (reference sequence). J gave up 0 bases and V 4 bases, and 5 bases lay outside the gene matches.

Sequencing was performed on peripheral blood. This TCR derives from a woman in her 30s with COVID-19, enrolled during active disease. The chain links TRBV7-9 to TRBJ2-1; 11 bases are shared with TRBD2. The CDR3 DNA sequence: TGTGCCAGCAGCTCCGGACTAGCGGGCTTCTCCTACAATGAGCAGTTCTTC. Translation gives CASSSGLAGFSYNEQFF. The full variable domain, in which reference TRBV7-9 and TRBJ2-1 provide the parts outside the CDR3, is DTGVSQNPRHKITKRGQNVTFRCDPISEHNRLYWYRQTLGQGPEFLTYFQNEAQLEKSRLLSDRFSAERPKGSFSTLEIQRTEQGDSAMYLCASSSGLAGFSYNEQFFGPGTRLTVL.